This TCR beta chain comes out of a study of blood T cell repertoires in COVID-19. Study-wide context: PBMCs, B-cell-depleted T cells, or T cells provided the cDNA or gDNA that made up the material.

This clone showed up just a few times. Per germline, CDR1 SGHRS and CDR2 YFSETQ. The CDR3 totals 18 residues. V lost 0 bases, J lost 0 bases, and 19 bases lay in between. The assay was immunoSEQ multiplex PCR, and TCRdb's table has in-frame clones only and misses some. Here the sample spans fewer than 55,000 clones, about four fifths being singletons. The TCR sequence derives from a man aged 70-80 years with active COVID-19. The sequenced sample consisted of peripheral blood. The chain joins TRBV5-1 to TRBJ2-7, with TRBD1 as a possible D gene (6 bases). The CDR3 coding sequence is TGCGCCAGCAGCTTGGGAACACAGGGCCTTGTGAGCTCCTACGAGCAGTACTTC. Its translation is CASSLGTQGLVSSYEQYF.